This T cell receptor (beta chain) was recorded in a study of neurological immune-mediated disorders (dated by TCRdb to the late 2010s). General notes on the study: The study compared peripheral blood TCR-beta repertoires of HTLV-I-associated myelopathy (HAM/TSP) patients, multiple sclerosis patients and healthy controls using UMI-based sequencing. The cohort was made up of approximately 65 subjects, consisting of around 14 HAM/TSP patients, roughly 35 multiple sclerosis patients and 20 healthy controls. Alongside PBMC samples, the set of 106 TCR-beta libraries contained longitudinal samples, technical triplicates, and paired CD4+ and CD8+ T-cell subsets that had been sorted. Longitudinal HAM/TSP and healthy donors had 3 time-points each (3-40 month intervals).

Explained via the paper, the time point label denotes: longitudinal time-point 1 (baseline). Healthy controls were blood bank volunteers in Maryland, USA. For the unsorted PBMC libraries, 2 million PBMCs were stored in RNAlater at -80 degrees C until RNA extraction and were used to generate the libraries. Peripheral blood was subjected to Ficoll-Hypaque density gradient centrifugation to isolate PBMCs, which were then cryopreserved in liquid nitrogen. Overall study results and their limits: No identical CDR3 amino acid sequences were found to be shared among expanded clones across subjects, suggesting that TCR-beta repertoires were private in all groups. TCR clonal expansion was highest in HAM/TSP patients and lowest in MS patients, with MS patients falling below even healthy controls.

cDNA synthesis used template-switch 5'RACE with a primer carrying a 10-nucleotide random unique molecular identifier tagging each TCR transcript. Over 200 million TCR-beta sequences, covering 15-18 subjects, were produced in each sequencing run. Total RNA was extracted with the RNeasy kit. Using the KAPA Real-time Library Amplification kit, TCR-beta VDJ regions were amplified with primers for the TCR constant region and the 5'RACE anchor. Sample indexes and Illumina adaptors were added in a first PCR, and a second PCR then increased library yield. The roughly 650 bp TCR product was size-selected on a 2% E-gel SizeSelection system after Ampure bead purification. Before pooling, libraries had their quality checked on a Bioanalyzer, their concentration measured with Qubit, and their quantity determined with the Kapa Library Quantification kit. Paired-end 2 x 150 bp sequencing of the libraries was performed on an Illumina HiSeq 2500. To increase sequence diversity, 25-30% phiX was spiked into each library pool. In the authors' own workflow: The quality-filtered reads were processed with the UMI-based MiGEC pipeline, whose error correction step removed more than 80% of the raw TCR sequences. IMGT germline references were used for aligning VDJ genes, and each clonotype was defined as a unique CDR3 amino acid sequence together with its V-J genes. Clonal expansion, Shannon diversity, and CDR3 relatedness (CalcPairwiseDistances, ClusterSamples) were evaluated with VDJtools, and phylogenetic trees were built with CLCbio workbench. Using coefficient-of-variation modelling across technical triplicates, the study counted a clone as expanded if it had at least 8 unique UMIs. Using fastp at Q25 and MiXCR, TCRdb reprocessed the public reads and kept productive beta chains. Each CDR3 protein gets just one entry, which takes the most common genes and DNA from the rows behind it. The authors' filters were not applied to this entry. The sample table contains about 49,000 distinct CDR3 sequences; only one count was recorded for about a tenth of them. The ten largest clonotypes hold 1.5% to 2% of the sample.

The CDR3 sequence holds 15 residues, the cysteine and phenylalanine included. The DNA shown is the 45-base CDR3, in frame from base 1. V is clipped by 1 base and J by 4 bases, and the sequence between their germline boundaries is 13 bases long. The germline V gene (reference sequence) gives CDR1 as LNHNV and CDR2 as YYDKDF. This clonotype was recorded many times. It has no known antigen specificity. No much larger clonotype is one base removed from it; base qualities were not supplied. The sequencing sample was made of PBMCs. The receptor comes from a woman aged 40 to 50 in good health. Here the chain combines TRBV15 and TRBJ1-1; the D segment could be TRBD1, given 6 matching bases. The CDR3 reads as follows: CATSRVEQGFTEAFF. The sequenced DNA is TGTGCCACCAGCAGAGTGGAACAGGGATTCACTGAAGCTTTCTTT.